This T cell receptor beta chain was sequenced for a study of patients and donors after allogeneic stem cell transplantation. One entry per CDR3 protein, called by TCRdb with MiXCR from the RT-PCR reads. This table has hundreds of thousands of distinct CDR3 sequences, around two fifths appearing once. This clonotype was observed a handful of times. Sequenced input: blood, either unsorted or a sorted T cell fraction (not recorded which). The origin of this receptor is a human donor who was either an allogeneic HSCT recipient or a stem cell or donor lymphocyte infusion donor (not recorded which). It is not recorded whose cells these are; they may come from a transplant donor.

In nucleotides, the CDR3 is TGTGCCAGCAGTCCGGGCCCTGGGCGGGAAAAACTGTTTTTT. Translated, it gives CASSPGPGREKLFF. The chain couples TRBV6-6 to TRBJ1-4; no firm D call. This CDR3 has 14 residues. CDR1 is MNHNY, CDR2 SVGAGI, per germline (reference sequence). Trimming stripped 5 bases from V and 8 bases from J, with 15 bases between.